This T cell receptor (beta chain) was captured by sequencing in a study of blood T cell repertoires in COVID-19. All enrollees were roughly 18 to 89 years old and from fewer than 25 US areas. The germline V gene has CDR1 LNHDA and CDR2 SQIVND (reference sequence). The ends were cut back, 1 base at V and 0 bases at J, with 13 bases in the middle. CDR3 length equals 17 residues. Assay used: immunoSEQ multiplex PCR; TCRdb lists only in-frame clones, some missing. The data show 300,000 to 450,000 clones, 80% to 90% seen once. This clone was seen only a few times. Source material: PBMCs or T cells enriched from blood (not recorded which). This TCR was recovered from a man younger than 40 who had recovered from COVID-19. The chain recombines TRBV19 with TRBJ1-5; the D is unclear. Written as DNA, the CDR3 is TGTGCCAGTAGTATAGGCAGGTCCCCATTTAGCAATCAGCCCCAGCATTTT. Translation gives CASSIGRSPFSNQPQHF.